The 31 T cell receptor beta chains given below trace back to one sample, sequenced in a study of cytomegalovirus exposure and HLA in healthy donors. Sequencing was performed with immunoSEQ multiplex PCR; in TCRdb, only in-frame clones are kept and a portion is missing. The sample includes 150,000 or so clones, roughly nine tenths of them seen just once. Sequences were obtained from PBMCs. The receptor set was obtained from a man aged 18-30 years in good health and CMV-seropositive.

The J gene is TRBJ2-4, the V gene TRBV5-1; 7 bases map to TRBD2. This CDR3 is 19 amino acids long. The trim removed 2 bases at V and 1 base at J, leaving 15 bases unmatched. Looked up from germline, CDR1 is SGHRS and CDR2 is YFSETQ. This CDR3 is CASSFMTSSGLGAKNIQYF. The CDR3 nucleotides read TGCGCCAGCAGCTTCATGACCTCTAGCGGACTAGGCGCCAAAAACATTCAGTACTTC.

The chain employs TRBV5-1 and TRBJ2-7; TRBD2 is a possible D gene (5 bases). CDR1 and CDR2 (germline): SGHRS, YFSETQ. Trimming cost V 4 bases and J 4 bases, with 6 bases left between them. CDR3 length: 11 amino acids. The CDR3 is CASSGEYEQYF. CDR3 DNA: TGCGCCAGCAGCGGGGAGTACGAGCAGTACTTC.

The chain employs TRBV7-8 and TRBJ1-4; D ambiguous. Germline V lookup: CDR1 SGHVS, CDR2 FQNEAQ. The CDR3 covers 17 residues. V was trimmed by 1 base and J by 2 bases, leaving 14 bases between them. The chain's CDR3 is CASSLDEGPGTNEKLFF. CDR3 bases: TGTGCCAGCAGCTTAGATGAGGGCCCGGGTACTAATGAAAAACTGTTTTTT.

V usage is TRBV27 and J usage is TRBJ2-2; a weak D match, TRBD2 (5 bases). This CDR3 is 13 amino acids long. With 2 bases removed from V and 9 bases from J, the gap between germline ends came to 10 bases. Germline V gene data show CDR1 as MNHEY and CDR2 as SMNVEV (reference sequence). CDR3 bases: TGTGCCAGCAGTTTAAGCGGTCGAAGGGAGCTGTTTTTT. Protein sequence: CASSLSGRRELFF.

This chain connects TRBV5-4 to TRBJ2-5, with 11 bases identical to TRBD2. This CDR3 is 14 amino acids long. J gave up 3 bases and V 4 bases, and 2 bases lay outside the gene matches. Germline assignment: CDR1 SGHNT and CDR2 YYREEE (reference sequence). In DNA form, the CDR3 reads TGTGCCAGCAGCCCGGGACTAGCGGAAGAGACCCAGTACTTC. Translating it yields CASSPGLAEETQYF.

This clone has a single count. DNA of the CDR3: TGTGCCAGCAGAGCGGCGGGAGGGCCTTTCTACGAGCAGTACTTC. It is translated as CASRAAGGPFYEQYF. The chain has TRBV11-2 and TRBJ2-7; 9 bases match TRBD2. The CDR3 consists of 15 residues. Germline CDR1 SGHAT, CDR2 FQNNGV. The V gene end was trimmed by 6 bases and the J gene end by 3 bases; junction bases not matched to a gene: 9. Together with reference TRBV11-2 and TRBJ2-7, the CDR3 gives the full variable domain: EAGVAQSPRYKIIEKRQSVAFWCNPISGHATLYWYQQILGQGPKLLIQFQNNGVVDDSQLPKDRFSAERLKGVDSTLKIQPAKLEDSAVYLCASRAAGGPFYEQYFGPGTRLTVT.

J is TRBJ1-2 and V is TRBV28; TRBD1 is a possible D gene (5 bases). Trimming pared 6 bases from V and 6 bases from J, leaving 17 bases between. In germline, CDR1 is MDHEN, CDR2 SYDVKM. CDR3 length equals 14 residues. CDR3 nucleotides: TGTGCCAGCAGCAAAACTGACAGAAACCATGGCTACACCTTC. This gives the protein CASSKTDRNHGYTF.

The V and J genes are TRBV9 and TRBJ2-2, with 10 bases identical to TRBD2. V dropped 3 bases and J dropped 6; count of bases not matched to a gene: 5. CDR1 and CDR2 (germline): SGDLS, YYNGEE. This CDR3 is 15 amino acids long. The chain's CDR3 is CASSGQAGGAGELFF. As DNA, the CDR3 is TGTGCCAGCAGCGGACAAGCGGGGGGGGCCGGGGAGCTGTTTTTT.

The V gene is TRBV19, the J gene TRBJ2-2; a weak D match, TRBD2 (6 bases). This CDR3 is built from 17 residues. Trimming shortened V by 6 bases and J by 0 bases, and 17 bases separated the two germline ends. Looked up from germline, CDR1 is LNHDA and CDR2 is SQIVND (reference sequence). The CDR3 sequence is CASRLGAGLTNTGELFF. For the CDR3, the DNA is TGTGCCAGTAGACTTGGCGCGGGGCTTACGAACACCGGGGAGCTGTTTTTT.

The genes are TRBV6-6 and TRBJ2-7, with D tentatively TRBD1 (6 bases). CDR3 length equals 15 residues. V was clipped by 7 bases and J by 2 bases, with 18 bases between them. CDR1 is MNHNY and CDR2 is SVGAGI in the germline V gene (reference sequence). DNA for the CDR3: TGTGCCAGCACGTGGAGACAGGACCAGGCCTACGAGCAGTACTTC. Protein: CASTWRQDQAYEQYF.

The rearrangement uses TRBV4-1 and TRBJ1-1; D uncertain. Germline V gene sequence: CDR1 MGHRA, CDR2 YSYEKL. V lost 4 bases, J lost 7 bases, and 13 bases lay in between. The CDR3 is 13 residues long. The CDR3 loop reads CASSPSYRGEAFF. CDR3 bases: TGCGCCAGCAGCCCAAGCTATAGAGGTGAAGCTTTCTTT.

The J gene is TRBJ2-3, the V gene TRBV7-2; perhaps TRBD2 as D (7 bases). The CDR3 covers 19 residues. The V and J ends lost 1 base and 2 bases respectively, with 22 bases between them. The germline V gene has CDR1 SGHTA and CDR2 FQGNSA. CDR3 region: CASSLGLAGRGLDTDTQYF. The CDR3 nucleotides are TGTGCCAGCAGCTTAGGTCTCGCGGGGCGGGGGCTAGACACAGATACGCAGTATTTT.

The J gene is TRBJ2-5, the V gene TRBV7-8; 8 bases agree with TRBD2. V gave up 9 bases and J gave up 0 bases; unmatched junction bases: 3. Looked up from germline, CDR1 is SGHVS and CDR2 is FQNEAQ. The CDR3 is made up of 13 amino acids. DNA of the CDR3: TGTGCCAGTGAGCGGGGGTACCAAGAGACCCAGTACTTC. Residues: CASERGYQETQYF.

The chain uses TRBV18 and TRBJ2-5, with unresolved D. Trimming left V 2 bases short and J 4 bases short, with 8 bases between. The CDR3 runs to 13 residues. The V gene's germline CDR1 is KGHSH and CDR2 LQKENI. CDR3 sequence reads: CASSPGERETQYF. In DNA form, the CDR3 reads TGTGCCAGCTCACCAGGAGAAAGAGAGACCCAGTACTTC.

The chain joins TRBV5-1 to TRBJ2-7; no firm D call. Germline V CDR1 and CDR2: SGHRS, YFSETQ. This CDR3 region has 15 residues. The ends were cut back, 1 base at V and 0 bases at J, with 11 bases in the middle. This chain's CDR3 is CASSLLGELSYEQYF. The DNA for the CDR3 is TGCGCCAGCAGCTTGTTGGGCGAGCTCTCCTACGAGCAGTACTTC.

The rearrangement joins TRBV2 to TRBJ2-4; D may be TRBD1 (6 bases). This CDR3 is built from 15 residues. The V end was cut by 5 bases, the J end by 1 base, with 12 bases between. CDR1 is SNHLY and CDR2 is FYNNEI in the germline V gene. CDR3: CASSHGQGAKNIQYF. CDR3 DNA sequence: TGTGCCAGCAGTCACGGTCAGGGGGCCAAAAACATTCAGTACTTC.

This chain connects TRBV25-1 to TRBJ1-4; D unresolved. V was trimmed by 6 bases and J by 5 bases, leaving 19 bases between them. The CDR3 contains 16 residues. In germline, CDR1 is MGHDK, CDR2 SYGVNS. The CDR3 DNA follows: TGTGCCAGCAGCCGCGCGGGAGGGTTGGGGAATGAAAAACTGTTTTTT. It yields the protein CASSRAGGLGNEKLFF.

The chain is built from TRBV21-1 and TRBJ2-2; the D call in the table, TRBD2, was not verified against the DNA. TRBV21-1 has pseudogene status. CDR3 length equals 13 residues. The CDR3 nucleotides are TGTGCCCGCGGGTTGGCACTCACCGGGGAGCTGTTTTTT. It encodes CARGLALTGELFF.

This clone was detected only once. The CDR3 DNA sequence: TGTGCCAGCAGTTACGGGACAAGGTACGAGCAGTACTTC. Amino acid sequence: CASSYGTRYEQYF. V is TRBV6-6 and J is TRBJ2-7; maybe TRBD1 (6 bases). The V gene lost 2 bases and the J gene lost 4 bases, with 9 bases spanning the gap. Looked up from germline, CDR1 is MNHNY and CDR2 is SVGAGI (reference sequence). This CDR3 is built from 13 residues.

This chain links TRBV28 with TRBJ2-3, with TRBD1 identical over 8 bases. Looked up from germline, CDR1 is MDHEN and CDR2 is SYDVKM. The CDR3 spans 15 residues. V was clipped by 6 bases and J by 2 bases; unmatched bases: 7. The CDR3 is CASSEGQAYTDTQYF. The CDR3, as DNA: TGTGCCAGCAGCGAGGGACAGGCATACACAGATACGCAGTATTTT.

The genes are TRBV29-1 and TRBJ2-1, with TRBD1 identical over 9 bases. From germline, CDR1 is SQVTM and CDR2 ANQGSEA. J gave up 9 bases and V 7 bases, and 10 bases lay outside the gene matches. There are 13 residues in the CDR3. The CDR3 nucleotides read TGCAGCGCCTCCGGGACAGGGTATAGTGAGCAGTTCTTC. It encodes CSASGTGYSEQFF.

The table lists this clone with a count of one. This rearrangement joins TRBV6-5 to TRBJ1-3, with D unclear. The CDR3 runs to 14 residues. Germline CDR1 and CDR2: MNHEY and SVGAGI. V lost 6 bases to trimming and J lost 1 base, with 10 bases between them. The chain's CDR3 is CASSLTPSGNTIYF. The DNA for the CDR3 is TGTGCCAGCAGCCTAACCCCTTCTGGAAACACCATATATTTT.

This sequence joins TRBV11-2 and TRBJ1-5; D possibly corresponds to TRBD1 (6 bases). The germline V and J ends were trimmed by 5 bases and 7 bases, with 15 bases remaining between them. Per germline, CDR1 SGHAT and CDR2 FQNNGV. The CDR3 contains 14 residues. The DNA for the CDR3 is TGTGCCAGCAGCCCCCCAGGGGCAGGACAGCCCCAGCATTTT. Protein product: CASSPPGAGQPQHF.

The gene calls are TRBV18 and TRBJ1-4; D ambiguous. V lost 3 bases and J lost 1, with 18 bases in between. CDR1 is KGHSH, CDR2 LQKENI, per germline. CDR3 length: 18 residues. The CDR3 spells CASSPLPHSGKTNEKLFF. The DNA of the CDR3 is TGTGCCAGCTCACCTTTGCCGCACTCGGGGAAAACTAATGAAAAACTGTTTTTT.

The gene calls are TRBV10-3 and TRBJ2-7, with TRBD2 as a possible D gene (5 bases). Germline V gene sequence: CDR1 ENHRY, CDR2 SYGVKD. CDR3 length: 13 amino acids. V was cut by 4 bases and J by 4 bases, with 11 bases left in between. CDR3 sequence: CAISGSSVYEQYF. The CDR3 DNA reads TGTGCCATCAGTGGTAGTAGCGTATACGAGCAGTACTTC.

Only one count was recorded for this clone. V is TRBV10-3 and J is TRBJ1-2; D remains unclear. With 11 bases removed from V and 0 bases from J, the gap between germline ends came to 25 bases. From germline, CDR1 is ENHRY and CDR2 SYGVKD. The CDR3 spans 17 residues. In nucleotides, the CDR3 is TGTGCCGCACGAGGCCCCCCGGTCGCACGATCTAACTATGGCTACACCTTC. This encodes CAARGPPVARSNYGYTF.

This chain connects TRBV6-5 to TRBJ2-1; D is uncertain. Germline V gives CDR1 MNHEY, CDR2 SVGAGI. Between the trimmed V and J ends, which lost 10 bases and 7 bases, there was a span of 17 bases. CDR3 length: 13 amino acids. CDR3 DNA: TGTGCCACCACTAAGACCGCTTCTAATGAGCAGTTCTTC. This translates into CATTKTASNEQFF.

J is TRBJ2-2 and V is TRBV15, with D maybe TRBD1 (5 bases). Trimming left V 3 bases short and J 6 bases short, with 11 bases between. Germline V gene sequence: CDR1 LNHNV, CDR2 YYDKDF (reference sequence). This CDR3 contains 14 residues. The CDR3 spells CATSREQASGELFF. DNA of the CDR3: TGTGCCACCAGCAGGGAACAGGCGTCCGGGGAGCTGTTTTTT.

The chain links TRBV6-5 to TRBJ2-2; 9 nucleotides line up with TRBD2. Trimming took 2 bases from V and 5 from J; bases not matched to a gene: 6. Germline V lookup: CDR1 MNHEY, CDR2 SVGAGI. There are 16 residues in the CDR3. CDR3 bases: TGTGCCAGCAGTTACCTTGGGACTAGCAGAACCGGGGAGCTGTTTTTT. Residues: CASSYLGTSRTGELFF.

The rearrangement joins TRBV9 to TRBJ2-1; 8 positions agree with TRBD1. CDR1 SGDLS and CDR2 YYNGEE come from the germline V gene. J was trimmed by 1 base and V by 3 bases; bases with no gene match: 6. The CDR3 loop spans 16 amino acids. CDR3 nucleotides: TGTGCCAGCAGCGCGGGACAGGTGATATCCTACAATGAGCAGTTCTTC. Translating gives CASSAGQVISYNEQFF.

The chain has TRBV2 and TRBJ2-2, with 9 bases matching TRBD2. The CDR3 is 15 amino acids. V lost 7 bases to trimming and J lost 3 bases; unmatched junction nucleotides: 6. The V gene's germline CDR1 is SNHLY and CDR2 FYNNEI. This CDR3 reads CASTGGGAYTGELFF. The CDR3 DNA reads TGTGCCAGCACCGGCGGGGGGGCTTACACCGGGGAGCTGTTTTTT.